One and the same sample provided the 20 T cell receptor beta chains below, sequenced in a study of blood T cell repertoires in COVID-19. Produced via immunoSEQ multiplex PCR; TCRdb's table is partial and in-frame only. The sample lists roughly 51,000 clones, about nine tenths occurring once. Sequenced input: peripheral blood. The origin of the receptors is a man in his fifties with active COVID-19.

This chain joins TRBV6-2 or TRBV6-3 and TRBJ1-5; D might be TRBD1 (6 bases). Germline loops: CDR1 MNHEY, CDR2 SVGEGT. The CDR3 consists of 15 residues. The germline V and J ends were trimmed by 3 bases and 0 bases, with 9 bases remaining between them. The CDR3 is CASSYAGDSNQPQHF. CDR3 coding DNA: TGTGCCAGCAGTTATGCAGGGGATAGCAATCAGCCCCAGCATTTT.

This chain connects TRBV3-1 (or the pseudogene TRBV3-2) to TRBJ2-7; 11 bases are shared with TRBD2. The CDR3 is made up of 14 amino acids. Germline CDR1 and CDR2: LGHDT and YNNKEL (reference sequence). V was pared by 4 bases and J by 4 bases, with 3 bases of the junction left unmatched. The CDR3 DNA sequence: TGTGCCAGCAGCCCACTAGCGGGAGAGTACGAGCAGTACTTC. Translating gives CASSPLAGEYEQYF.

This chain uses TRBV5-1 with TRBJ1-5; D might be TRBD1 (6 bases). The CDR3 totals 16 residues. CDR1 SGHRS and CDR2 YFSETQ come from the germline V gene. The germline V and J ends were trimmed by 1 base and 4 bases, with 15 bases remaining between them. This chain's CDR3 is CASSLISDRGNQPQHF. The CDR3 nucleotides read TGCGCCAGCAGCTTGATTTCGGACAGAGGTAATCAGCCCCAGCATTTT.

V is TRBV6-1 and J is TRBJ1-6; D not resolved. The CDR3 length is 15 residues. Trimming took 2 bases from V and 7 from J, leaving 12 bases between them. Germline assignment: CDR1 MNHNS and CDR2 SASEGT. DNA for the CDR3: TGTGCCAGCAGTGAATTCGGGGAGCGGAATTCACCCCTCCACTTT. Translated: CASSEFGERNSPLHF.

The V gene is TRBV5-1, the J gene TRBJ1-1, with D unclear. Germline V gene data show CDR1 as SGHRS and CDR2 as YFSETQ. The V end lost 0 bases, the J end lost 1 base, and 7 bases lay between the germline ends. The CDR3 contains 14 residues. CDR3 DNA: TGCGCCAGCAGCTTGGCTGAGGCGAACACTGAAGCTTTCTTT. Residues: CASSLAEANTEAFF.

The chain combines TRBV28 with TRBJ2-1; a weak D match, TRBD1 (5 bases). Germline V gene lookup returns CDR1 MDHEN and CDR2 SYDVKM. Trimming took off 3 bases at V and 0 bases at J, with 15 bases between the two ends. CDR3 size: 17 residues. As DNA, the CDR3 is TGTGCCAGCAGTTTGTTGACAGCTAGGAGCTCCTACAATGAGCAGTTCTTC. Protein: CASSLLTARSSYNEQFF.

The rearrangement links TRBV5-6 to TRBJ1-2; tentatively, D is TRBD1 (5 bases). CDR1 is SGHDT, CDR2 YYEEEE, per germline. This CDR3 is 14 amino acids long. V lost 3 bases and J 5 bases, leaving 14 bases between the germline ends. For the CDR3, the DNA is TGTGCCAGCAGCTCGCGGGACGCCGGTTATGGCTACACCTTC. Its protein is CASSSRDAGYGYTF.

This sequence joins TRBV6-5 and TRBJ2-7, with a weak D call TRBD2 (5 bases). Germline CDR1 reads MNHEY; CDR2 reads SVGAGI. Trimming stripped 0 bases from V and 0 bases from J, with 9 bases between. The CDR3 covers 15 residues. This CDR3 reads CASSYSNRGSYEQYF. The CDR3 coding sequence is TGTGCCAGCAGTTACTCGAACCGGGGCTCCTACGAGCAGTACTTC.

The rearrangement uses TRBV6-2 or TRBV6-3 and TRBJ1-3, with a weak D call TRBD1 (6 bases). The germline V gene has CDR1 MNHEY and CDR2 SVGEGT. The CDR3 covers 16 residues. With 0 bases removed from V and 2 bases from J, the gap between germline ends came to 11 bases. CDR3 nucleotide sequence: TGTGCCAGCAGTTACTCGCCCGGACAGACTGGAAACACCATATATTTT. The encoded protein is CASSYSPGQTGNTIYF.

The V gene is TRBV7-9, the J gene TRBJ2-7; TRBD2 matches at 9 bases. The CDR3 sequence is 15 residues long. Germline V gives CDR1 SEHNR, CDR2 FQNEAQ (reference sequence). Losses at the gene ends were 4 bases for V and 1 base for J; bases not matched to a gene: 5. The CDR3 nucleotides are TGTGCCAGCAGCTCTCGGACTAGCGTATCCTACGAGCAGTACTTC. Protein sequence: CASSSRTSVSYEQYF. Based on the CDR3 plus reference TRBV7-9 and TRBJ2-7, the full variable domain is DTGVSQNPRHKITKRGQNVTFRCDPISEHNRLYWYRQTLGQGPEFLTYFQNEAQLEKSRLLSDRFSAERPKGSFSTLEIQRTEQGDSAMYLCASSSRTSVSYEQYFGPGTRLTVT.

The V gene is TRBV7-2, the J gene TRBJ1-1; possibly TRBD1 for D (6 bases). CDR1 and CDR2 from the germline V gene are SGHTA and FQGNSA. V shed 1 base and J shed 4 bases, with 10 bases lying between them. This CDR3 contains 14 residues. CDR3 amino acids: CASSLGGGSTEAFF. The CDR3 DNA reads as TGTGCCAGCAGCTTAGGGGGGGGCTCCACTGAAGCTTTCTTT.

The CDR3 nucleotides are TGTGCCAGCAGCCTAGGGGGACTAGCGGGCACCGGGGAGCTGTTTTTT. Protein sequence: CASSLGGLAGTGELFF. The chain links TRBV7-9 to TRBJ2-2; 12 bases match TRBD2. V dropped 5 bases and J dropped 4; count of bases not matched to a gene: 5. Germline V gene lookup returns CDR1 SEHNR and CDR2 FQNEAQ (reference sequence). The CDR3 sequence is 16 residues long.

The V gene is TRBV2, the J gene TRBJ2-2; 12 nucleotides line up with TRBD2. The J segment lost 3 bases and the V segment lost 9 bases, leaving 8 bases of the junction unmatched. The germline gives CDR1 SNHLY, CDR2 FYNNEI. The CDR3 runs 16 residues. The CDR3 protein is CASRAGLAGHTGELFF. CDR3 sequence (DNA): TGTGCCAGTAGAGCAGGACTAGCGGGACACACCGGGGAGCTGTTTTTT.

This chain connects TRBV19 to TRBJ1-6; the D gene is possibly TRBD1 (5 bases). Germline V lookup: CDR1 LNHDA, CDR2 SQIVND (reference sequence). This CDR3 has 13 amino acids. The V end was cut by 7 bases, the J end by 11 bases, with 15 bases between. The CDR3 nucleotides read TGTGCCAGTAATATCAGGGATGAGGCACCCCTCCACTTT. As protein: CASNIRDEAPLHF.

The rearrangement links TRBV18 to TRBJ2-7; D might be TRBD1 (5 bases). Germline values: CDR1 KGHSH, CDR2 LQKENI. V shed 4 bases and J shed 9 bases, with 13 bases lying between them. This CDR3 region has 12 residues. The CDR3 DNA is TGTGCCAGCTCACTCGACATAGGGGCGCAGTACTTC. As protein: CASSLDIGAQYF. The full variable domain, in which reference TRBV18 and TRBJ2-7 provide the parts outside the CDR3, is NAGVMQNPRHLVRRRGQEARLRCSPMKGHSHVYWYRQLPEEGLKFMVYLQKENIIDESGMPKERFSAEFPKEGPSILRIQQVVRGDSAAYFCASSLDIGAQYFGPGTRLTVT.

The chain recombines TRBV19 with TRBJ1-4; 7 bases are a match to TRBD1. V was clipped by 5 bases and J by 3 bases; unmatched bases: 6. The CDR3 covers 15 residues. Germline CDR1 reads LNHDA; CDR2 reads SQIVND (reference sequence). For the CDR3, the DNA is TGTGCCAGTAGTGGCAGGGGGGAACCTAATGAAAAACTGTTTTTT. It yields the protein CASSGRGEPNEKLFF.

The V gene is TRBV27, the J gene TRBJ2-5; D possibly corresponds to TRBD1 (6 bases). Germline values: CDR1 MNHEY, CDR2 SMNVEV (reference sequence). This CDR3 has 14 residues. Trimming shortened V by 8 bases and J by 0 bases, and 13 bases separated the two germline ends. CDR3 residues: CASRRTAYQETQYF. CDR3 DNA: TGTGCCAGCCGCAGGACAGCGTACCAAGAGACCCAGTACTTC.

The chain links TRBV5-1 to TRBJ2-7; D is perhaps TRBD2 (5 bases). This CDR3 comprises 14 residues. Germline CDR1 and CDR2: SGHRS and YFSETQ. Trimming removed 4 bases at V and 3 bases at J, with 14 bases between. CDR3 sequence: CASSRPGGFYEQYF. The CDR3 coding sequence is TGCGCCAGCAGCCGCCCTGGAGGCTTCTACGAGCAGTACTTC.

V and J are TRBV11-2 and TRBJ2-2; perhaps TRBD2 as D (6 bases). The germline V gene encodes CDR1 SGHAT and CDR2 FQNNGV. The CDR3 sequence is 14 residues long. Trimming removed 4 bases from V and 3 bases from J, with 9 bases in between. CDR3 DNA sequence: TGTGCCAGCAGCTCGGGGACTTACACCGGGGAGCTGTTTTTT. It encodes CASSSGTYTGELFF.

In this sample, this clone turned up once. V and J are TRBV9 and TRBJ1-2; possibly TRBD1 for D (5 bases). From germline, CDR1 is SGDLS and CDR2 YYNGEE. This CDR3 is 17 amino acids long. V was clipped by 6 bases and J by 8 bases, with 29 bases between them. The CDR3 nucleotides are TGTGCCAGCACCACGTCAATGGGGACTCACAAATCGGGCGGCTACACCTTC. It specifies CASTTSMGTHKSGGYTF.